This TCR beta chain was recovered during a study of response to subunit inactivated influenza vaccine. Study-wide results and limits: The authors put forward the suggestion that each seasonal influenza vaccination may bring in only a limited number of new T cells.

The trim removed 3 bases at V and 5 bases at J, leaving 3 bases unmatched. The CDR3 totals 14 residues. The germline gives CDR1 MDHEN, CDR2 SYDVKM. TCRdb re-called the RT-PCR reads with MiXCR, one entry per CDR3 protein. The sample includes 600,000 to 700,000 distinct CDR3 sequences, approximately 14% of them seen just once. Comments on this clonotype: Its cognate antigen is unknown.

The gene calls are TRBV28 and TRBJ1-5; 8 nucleotides match TRBD1. Specimen: PBMCs from blood, collected around 14 days before vaccination. The clonotype was recovered from a man aged 45-60 years who received an inactivated influenza vaccine. CDR3 sequence (DNA): TGTGCCAGCAGTTTGGACAGGGATGATCAGCCCCAGCATTTT. Its translation: CASSLDRDDQPQHF.